What follows are 12 T cell receptor beta chains derived from one specimen sequenced in a study of cytomegalovirus exposure and HLA in healthy donors. With 60 Vbeta and 13 Jbeta primers, the PCR was carried out. Clones were sequenced by immunoSEQ multiplex PCR, and TCRdb holds only the in-frame ones, with some missing. The table lists about 190,000 clones, over 70% of them singletons, with roughly 1.3% in the top ten. Sequenced: PBMCs. The receptors come from a young man in good health and CMV-seronegative.

The V and J genes are TRBV4-1 and TRBJ2-1; TRBD2 matches at 8 bases. The CDR3 is 15 amino acids. V lost 5 bases to trimming and J lost 10 bases; unmatched junction nucleotides: 13. In germline, CDR1 is MGHRA, CDR2 YSYEKL. For the CDR3, the DNA is TGCGCCAGCAGCACTCCAGCCGGGACTAGTAACGAGCAGTTCTTC. It encodes CASSTPAGTSNEQFF.

Notes on this clone: Other DNA sequences within the sample encode an identical CDR3. The rearrangement links TRBV18 to TRBJ2-3; the D is unclear. The germline CDR1 and CDR2 sequences are KGHSH and LQKENI. This CDR3 region has 13 residues. Trimming shortened V by 6 bases and J by 6 bases, and 13 bases separated the two germline ends. CDR3 DNA sequence: TGTGCCAGCTCCCATCCCGGTACGGATACGCAGTATTTT. Encoded protein: CASSHPGTDTQYF.

This clone came up a few times. The rearrangement joins TRBV11-2 to TRBJ1-4; TRBD1 might be the D (5 bases). The V gene lost 5 bases and the J gene lost 3 bases, with 10 bases spanning the gap. CDR3 length: 14 amino acids. CDR1 SGHAT and CDR2 FQNNGV come from the germline V gene. The CDR3 protein is CASSPGSANEKLFF. CDR3 bases: TGTGCCAGCAGCCCAGGGTCAGCTAATGAAAAACTGTTTTTT.

The V call is TRBV19, the J call TRBJ1-2, with 8 nucleotides matching TRBD1. The CDR3 extends over 15 amino acids. The J segment lost 3 bases and the V segment lost 4 bases, leaving 7 bases of the junction unmatched. Per germline, CDR1 LNHDA and CDR2 SQIVND (reference sequence). The CDR3 nucleotides are TGTGCCAGTAGTAGGTGGACAGGGTTGGACTATGGCTACACCTTC. Translated: CASSRWTGLDYGYTF.

This clone was detected only once. This sequence joins TRBV7-2 and TRBJ2-7; 8 bases are a match to TRBD1. V shed 5 bases and J 3 bases; nucleotides not matched to a gene: 6. The CDR3 spans 14 residues. Germline V gene sequence: CDR1 SGHTA, CDR2 FQGNSA. The CDR3 here is CASSPGTGNYEQYF. The CDR3 DNA sequence: TGTGCCAGCAGCCCGGGGACAGGCAACTACGAGCAGTACTTC.

V is TRBV2 and J is TRBJ1-3; perhaps TRBD1 as D (5 bases). V was cut by 5 bases and J by 0 bases, with 14 bases left in between. The germline V gene has CDR1 SNHLY and CDR2 FYNNEI. The CDR3 covers 16 residues. As DNA, the CDR3 is TGTGCCAGCAGTACCGGGAGGGGCCGCTCTGGAAACACCATATATTTT. Amino acids: CASSTGRGRSGNTIYF.

This rearrangement joins TRBV18 to TRBJ2-3, with TRBD1 matching 7 bases. Trimming cost V 3 bases and J 0 bases; bases outside gene matches: 3. The CDR3 runs 15 residues. Germline values: CDR1 KGHSH, CDR2 LQKENI. CDR3 sequence reads: CASSPDRLSTDTQYF. CDR3 nucleotides: TGTGCCAGCTCACCGGACAGGCTAAGCACAGATACGCAGTATTTT.

The chain uses TRBV30 and TRBJ1-1, with 9 bases fitting TRBD1. The CDR3 length is 13 residues. The trim removed 5 bases at V and 7 bases at J, leaving 8 bases unmatched. Per the germline V gene, CDR1 is GTSNPN and CDR2 is SVGIG (reference sequence). As DNA, the CDR3 is TGTGCCTGGGCCCTGCTGGGACAGGGTGAAGCTTTCTTT. Translation: CAWALLGQGEAFF.

The count of this clone is one. This chain connects TRBV5-4 to TRBJ2-1; 8 nucleotides match TRBD1. J was trimmed by 10 bases and V by 4 bases; bases with no gene match: 7. CDR1 SGHNT and CDR2 YYREEE come from the germline V gene (reference sequence). The CDR3 is 13 amino acids. CDR3 DNA: TGTGCCAGCAGCCCAGGGACAGGAATAGAGCAGTTCTTC. Protein product: CASSPGTGIEQFF. Supplemented by reference TRBV5-4 and TRBJ2-1, the full variable domain reads ETGVTQSPTHLIKTRGQQVTLRCSSQSGHNTVSWYQQALGQGPQFIFQYYREEENGRGNFPPRFSGLQFPNYSSELNVNALELDDSALYLCASSPGTGIEQFFGPGTRLTVL.

V gene TRBV18 combines with J gene TRBJ1-2; D unclear. V was cut by 3 bases and J by 2 bases, with 10 bases left in between. The length of the CDR3 is 14 residues. Per the germline V gene, CDR1 is KGHSH and CDR2 is LQKENI. The CDR3 spells CASSPREFNYGYTF. CDR3 in DNA: TGTGCCAGCTCACCGCGGGAGTTCAACTATGGCTACACCTTC.

This clone occurred once. CDR3 coding DNA: TGTGCCAGCAGTTTATCGGGGGGGGAGGAGACCCAGTACTTC. Its protein is CASSLSGGEETQYF. The rearrangement joins TRBV28 to TRBJ2-5, with 8 bases lining up with TRBD2. The CDR3 contains 14 residues. Germline V lookup: CDR1 MDHEN, CDR2 SYDVKM. V shed 1 base and J 5 bases; nucleotides not matched to a gene: 3.

The V gene is TRBV7-6, the J gene TRBJ2-3; D may be TRBD2 (6 bases). There are 20 residues in the CDR3. Germline V gene lookup returns CDR1 SGHVS and CDR2 FNYEAQ. V gave up 4 bases and J gave up 2 bases, with 28 bases separating them. The CDR3 region is CASSSGSLRGNFLYTDTQYF. In DNA, the CDR3 is TGTGCCAGCAGCTCAGGGTCTTTGCGGGGTAACTTTTTATACACAGATACGCAGTATTTT.